The 20 T cell receptor beta chains presented below share a single source sample, sequenced in a study of shared clonotypes between healthy human individuals. Generated by immunoSEQ multiplex PCR, the TCRdb table keeps only in-frame clones and is missing some. Of about 480,000 clones in the sample, around 79% were seen once. The sample comprised PBMCs. The receptors shown here come from a woman aged 40-49 years in good health. Some clones in this sample may be carry-over from other donors' samples.

The CDR3, as DNA: TGTGCCAGTAGTATAAGGGTCTCGAGCTCCTACAATGAGCAGTTCTTC. Its protein product is CASSIRVSSSYNEQFF. V and J are TRBV19 and TRBJ2-1; D is unresolved. Trimming removed 2 bases at V and 0 bases at J, with 11 bases between. This CDR3 spans 16 amino acids. Germline V gives CDR1 LNHDA, CDR2 SQIVND (reference sequence).

In nucleotides, the CDR3 is TGTGCCAGCAGCTTAGCGTGGACAGGGGGCTTGGGGGCCACTGAAGCTTTCTTT. This translates into CASSLAWTGGLGATEAFF. This chain connects TRBV7-2 to TRBJ1-1, with 11 bases that match TRBD1. J gave up 4 bases and V 0 bases, and 10 bases lay outside the gene matches. From germline, CDR1 is SGHTA and CDR2 FQGNSA. The CDR3 length is 18 residues.

The chain recombines TRBV5-1 with TRBJ2-3, with 8 bases fitting TRBD1. Germline CDR1 is SGHRS and CDR2 is YFSETQ. V shed 6 bases and J 2 bases; nucleotides not matched to a gene: 8. The CDR3 is made up of 15 amino acids. CDR3 in amino acids: CASNAGGSDTDTQYF. The CDR3 coding sequence is TGCGCCAGCAATGCAGGGGGCTCTGACACAGATACGCAGTATTTT.

Details on this clone: Germline and junction disagree at one end, which may indicate a read error. The chain couples TRBV14 to TRBJ1-1; possible D gene TRBD1, 5 bases. The CDR3 runs 10 residues. In germline, CDR1 is SGHDN, CDR2 FVKESK. CDR3 protein: CASSQDRDPF. The CDR3 nucleotides read TGTGCCAGCAGCCAAGATCGGGACCCCTTT.

The chain couples TRBV2 to TRBJ2-1, with D uncertain. Germline loops: CDR1 SNHLY, CDR2 FYNNEI. The CDR3 loop spans 11 amino acids. V was shortened by 4 bases and J by 8 bases, with 6 bases between the two germline ends. The CDR3 here is CASSGYHEQFF. DNA for the CDR3: TGTGCCAGCAGTGGCTATCATGAGCAGTTCTTC.

This rearrangement joins TRBV27 to TRBJ2-1; D is unresolved. This CDR3 contains 13 residues. Germline V gene sequence: CDR1 MNHEY, CDR2 SMNVEV (reference sequence). Between the trimmed V and J ends, which lost 2 bases and 4 bases, there was a span of 6 bases. In DNA, the CDR3 is TGTGCCAGCAGTTTAAGCCAGTACAATGAGCAGTTCTTC. Amino acids: CASSLSQYNEQFF.

The chain combines TRBV29-1 with TRBJ2-1; D unclear. This CDR3 has 12 amino acids. V was cut by 3 bases and J by 4 bases, with 7 bases left in between. Per germline, CDR1 SQVTM and CDR2 ANQGSEA. The CDR3 DNA reads as TGCAGCGTTGATTATAGGTACAATGAGCAGTTCTTC. As protein: CSVDYRYNEQFF.

The rearrangement uses TRBV6-5 and TRBJ1-5; D gene uncertain. With 4 bases removed from V and 4 bases from J, the gap between germline ends came to 8 bases. CDR1 is MNHEY, CDR2 SVGAGI, per germline. The CDR3 totals 13 residues. The CDR3 region has the DNA TGTGCCAGCAGTTGGAGTTCGAATCAGCCCCAGCATTTT. Translation gives CASSWSSNQPQHF.

The J gene is TRBJ1-5, the V gene TRBV6-5; D is unresolved. Trimming stripped 8 bases from V and 4 bases from J, with 12 bases between. Germline lookup yields CDR1 MNHEY and CDR2 SVGAGI. CDR3 length equals 13 residues. The CDR3 nucleotides read TGTGCCAGCGCATACAGATATAATCAGCCCCAGCATTTT. It specifies CASAYRYNQPQHF.

V usage is TRBV7-9 and J usage is TRBJ2-3; the D gene is possibly TRBD1 (5 bases). CDR1 and CDR2 from the germline V gene are SEHNR and FQNEAQ (reference sequence). The V and J ends lost 3 bases and 1 base respectively, with 14 bases between them. The CDR3 consists of 16 residues. CDR3 nucleotides: TGTGCCAGCAGCTTGGGGCTGGGAAGGGGCACAGATACGCAGTATTTT. This sequence encodes CASSLGLGRGTDTQYF.

J is TRBJ1-1 and V is TRBV7-9; a weak D match, TRBD1 (5 bases). CDR3 length: 15 residues. The germline V gene has CDR1 SEHNR and CDR2 FQNEAQ (reference sequence). Trimming took 5 bases from V and 1 from J, leaving 14 bases between them. In DNA form, the CDR3 reads TGTGCCAGCAGCCCACGGGGGAGCGCGAACACTGAAGCTTTCTTT. Protein: CASSPRGSANTEAFF.

The CDR3 coding sequence is TGCGCCAGCAGCCTTGGAGGGCTGGCCAAAAACATTCAGTACTTC. Its protein is CASSLGGLAKNIQYF. This chain links TRBV4-1 with TRBJ2-4; tentatively, D is TRBD2 (6 bases). This CDR3 region has 15 residues. Germline-derived CDR1 and CDR2 are MGHRA and YSYEKL. V dropped 4 bases and J dropped 1 base, with 11 bases sitting between them.

This clone was detected a few times. The J gene is TRBJ2-7, the V gene TRBV18; 10 bases are a match to TRBD1. After removal of 4 bases from V and 5 bases from J, the junction contained 2 bases not matched to a gene. Germline loops: CDR1 KGHSH, CDR2 LQKENI. This CDR3 region has 13 residues. CDR3 in amino acids: CASSLGQGNEQYF. The CDR3 DNA reads TGTGCCAGCTCACTGGGACAGGGGAACGAGCAGTACTTC. Together with reference TRBV18 and TRBJ2-7, the CDR3 gives the full variable domain: NAGVMQNPRHLVRRRGQEARLRCSPMKGHSHVYWYRQLPEEGLKFMVYLQKENIIDESGMPKERFSAEFPKEGPSILRIQQVVRGDSAAYFCASSLGQGNEQYFGPGTRLTVT.

The chain is built from TRBV28 and TRBJ2-3; no clear D. Trimming left V 2 bases short and J 6 bases short, with 15 bases between. CDR3 length: 15 amino acids. Germline loops: CDR1 MDHEN, CDR2 SYDVKM. Written as DNA, the CDR3 is TGTGCCAGCAGTTTAGGTCAACCAGGTCAGGATACGCAGTATTTT. Protein product: CASSLGQPGQDTQYF.

The rearrangement links TRBV15 to TRBJ2-3; perhaps TRBD2 as D (5 bases). CDR1 is LNHNV, CDR2 YYDKDF, per germline (reference sequence). This CDR3 is built from 13 residues. The ends were cut back, 3 bases at V and 6 bases at J, with 10 bases in the middle. The CDR3 spells CATSRDFGDTQYF. CDR3 nucleotides: TGTGCCACCAGCAGGGACTTCGGGGATACGCAGTATTTT. The full variable domain, completed using reference TRBV15 and TRBJ2-3, is DAMVIQNPRYQVTQFGKPVTLSCSQTLNHNVMYWYQQKSSQAPKLLFHYYDKDFNNEADTPDNFQSRRPNTSFCFLDIRSPGLGDTAMYLCATSRDFGDTQYFGPGTRLTVL.

The chain combines TRBV4-2 with TRBJ1-2; TRBD1 might be the D (6 bases). V lost 4 bases and J lost 8, with 23 bases in between. The CDR3 totals 16 residues. From germline, CDR1 is LGHNA and CDR2 YNFKEQ. The CDR3 region has the DNA TGTGCCAGCAGCCTATCGCCTAGTGGGGGCGCGGACGGCTACACCTTC. The encoded protein is CASSLSPSGGADGYTF.

In its sample, this clone was seen once. This chain joins TRBV28 and TRBJ1-1; D is unclear. V lost 2 bases to trimming and J lost 0 bases, with 7 bases between them. The length of the CDR3 is 14 residues. Germline V gives CDR1 MDHEN, CDR2 SYDVKM. The CDR3 bases are TGTGCCAGCAGTTTAGGCTCCATGAACACTGAAGCTTTCTTT. Translation gives CASSLGSMNTEAFF.

The V and J genes are TRBV11-2 and TRBJ2-2, with 7 bases matching TRBD2. The CDR3 covers 15 residues. The V and J ends lost 5 bases and 0 bases, in that order; junction bases with no gene match: 3. From germline, CDR1 is SGHAT and CDR2 FQNNGV. The DNA for the CDR3 is TGTGCCAGCAGCCGGACTAGGGCGAACACCGGGGAGCTGTTTTTT. Its translation: CASSRTRANTGELFF. Together with reference TRBV11-2 and TRBJ2-2, the CDR3 gives the full variable domain: EAGVAQSPRYKIIEKRQSVAFWCNPISGHATLYWYQQILGQGPKLLIQFQNNGVVDDSQLPKDRFSAERLKGVDSTLKIQPAKLEDSAVYLCASSRTRANTGELFFGEGSRLTVL.

The CDR3 loop reads CASTQGSGRGNTQYF. The CDR3 nucleotides are TGTGCCAGCACCCAAGGTAGCGGGAGAGGGAATACGCAGTATTTT. The chain is built from TRBV2 and TRBJ2-3; 9 nucleotides line up with TRBD2. CDR1 is SNHLY, CDR2 FYNNEI, per germline. Losses at the gene ends were 7 bases for V and 7 bases for J; bases not matched to a gene: 12. This CDR3 spans 15 amino acids.

The chain recombines TRBV6-5 with TRBJ2-1; D gene uncertain. The V gene lost 5 bases and the J gene lost 5 bases, with 10 bases spanning the gap. In germline, CDR1 is MNHEY, CDR2 SVGAGI. The CDR3 length is 13 residues. This chain's CDR3 is CASSPDANNEQFF. DNA for the CDR3: TGTGCCAGCAGTCCGGACGCAAACAATGAGCAGTTCTTC.